This T cell receptor beta chain was identified during a study of T-cell reconstitution after alpha-beta-depleted transplantation in children. It was with unique molecular identifiers that the TCRbeta library was prepared. Using its own MiXCR run on the PCR reads, TCRdb lists one record per CDR3 protein. The data contain around 500,000 distinct CDR3 sequences, about 12% of them singletons. Germline CDR1 is SQVTM and CDR2 is ANQGSEA. The V end was cut by 4 bases, the J end by 4 bases, with 16 bases between. The CDR3 runs to 15 residues. Many counts were recorded for this clonotype. The material sequenced was PBMCs from the stem cell graft donor, taken from the stem cell graft. This chain joins TRBV29-1 and TRBJ1-4; D is uncertain. The receptor's source is a human donor who donated a stem cell graft to a child with combined immunodeficiency. This CDR3 reads CSVVPLKEGNEKLFF. The CDR3 DNA sequence: TGCAGCGTTGTCCCATTGAAGGAGGGTAATGAAAAACTGTTTTTT.